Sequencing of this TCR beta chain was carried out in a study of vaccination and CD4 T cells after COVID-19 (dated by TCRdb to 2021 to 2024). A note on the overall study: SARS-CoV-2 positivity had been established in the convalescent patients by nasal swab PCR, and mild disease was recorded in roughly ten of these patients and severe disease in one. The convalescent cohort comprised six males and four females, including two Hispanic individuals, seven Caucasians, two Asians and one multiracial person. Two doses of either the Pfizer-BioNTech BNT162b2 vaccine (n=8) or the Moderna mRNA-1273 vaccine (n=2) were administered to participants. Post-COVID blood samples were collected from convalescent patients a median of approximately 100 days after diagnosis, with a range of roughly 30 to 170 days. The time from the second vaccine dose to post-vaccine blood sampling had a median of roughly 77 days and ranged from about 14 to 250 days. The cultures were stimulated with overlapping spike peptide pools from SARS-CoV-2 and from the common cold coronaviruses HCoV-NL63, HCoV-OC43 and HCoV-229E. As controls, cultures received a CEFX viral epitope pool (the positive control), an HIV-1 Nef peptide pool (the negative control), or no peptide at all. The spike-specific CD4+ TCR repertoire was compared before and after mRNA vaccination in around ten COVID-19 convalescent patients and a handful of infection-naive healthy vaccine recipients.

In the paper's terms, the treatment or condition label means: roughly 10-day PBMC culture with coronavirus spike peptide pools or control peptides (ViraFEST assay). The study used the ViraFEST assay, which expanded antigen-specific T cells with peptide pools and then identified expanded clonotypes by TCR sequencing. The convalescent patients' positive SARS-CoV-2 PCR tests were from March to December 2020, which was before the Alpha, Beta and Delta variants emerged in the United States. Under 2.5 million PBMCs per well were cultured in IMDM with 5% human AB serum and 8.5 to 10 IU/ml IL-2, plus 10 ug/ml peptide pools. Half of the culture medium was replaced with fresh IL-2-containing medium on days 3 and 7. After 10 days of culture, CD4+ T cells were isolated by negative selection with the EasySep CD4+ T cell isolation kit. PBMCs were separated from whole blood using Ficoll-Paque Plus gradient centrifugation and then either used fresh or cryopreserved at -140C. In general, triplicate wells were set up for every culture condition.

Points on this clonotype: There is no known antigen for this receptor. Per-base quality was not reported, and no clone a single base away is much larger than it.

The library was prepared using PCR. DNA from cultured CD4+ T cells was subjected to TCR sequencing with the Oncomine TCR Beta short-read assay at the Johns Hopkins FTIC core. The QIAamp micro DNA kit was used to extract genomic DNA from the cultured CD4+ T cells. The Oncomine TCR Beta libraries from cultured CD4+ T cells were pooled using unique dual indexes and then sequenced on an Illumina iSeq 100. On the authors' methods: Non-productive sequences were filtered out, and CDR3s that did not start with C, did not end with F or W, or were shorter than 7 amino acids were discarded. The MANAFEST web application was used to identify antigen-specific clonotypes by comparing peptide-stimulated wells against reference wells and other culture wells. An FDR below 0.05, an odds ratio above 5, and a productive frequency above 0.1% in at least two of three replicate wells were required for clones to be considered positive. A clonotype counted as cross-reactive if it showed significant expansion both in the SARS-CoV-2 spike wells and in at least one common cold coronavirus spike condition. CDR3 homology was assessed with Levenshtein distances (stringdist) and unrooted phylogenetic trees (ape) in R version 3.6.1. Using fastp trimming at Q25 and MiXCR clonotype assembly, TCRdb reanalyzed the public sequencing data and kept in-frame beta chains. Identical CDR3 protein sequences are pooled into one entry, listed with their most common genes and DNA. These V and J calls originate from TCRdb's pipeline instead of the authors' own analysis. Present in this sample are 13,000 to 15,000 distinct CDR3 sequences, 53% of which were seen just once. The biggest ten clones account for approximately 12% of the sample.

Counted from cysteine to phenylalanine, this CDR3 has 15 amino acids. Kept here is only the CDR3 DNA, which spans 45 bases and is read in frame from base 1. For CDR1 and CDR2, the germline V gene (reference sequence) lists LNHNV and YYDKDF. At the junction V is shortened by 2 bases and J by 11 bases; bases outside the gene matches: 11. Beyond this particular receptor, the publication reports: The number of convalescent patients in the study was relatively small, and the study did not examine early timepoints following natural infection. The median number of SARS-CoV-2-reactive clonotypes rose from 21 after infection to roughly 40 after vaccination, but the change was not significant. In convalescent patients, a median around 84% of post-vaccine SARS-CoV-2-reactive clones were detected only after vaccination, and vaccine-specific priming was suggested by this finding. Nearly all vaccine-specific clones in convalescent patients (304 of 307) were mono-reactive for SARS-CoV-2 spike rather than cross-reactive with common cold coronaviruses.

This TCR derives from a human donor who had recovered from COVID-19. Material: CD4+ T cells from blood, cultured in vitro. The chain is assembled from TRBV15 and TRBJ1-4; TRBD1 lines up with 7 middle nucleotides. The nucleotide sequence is TGTGCCACCAGCAGAAACACAGGGGCCGTGGGGAAACTGTTTTTT. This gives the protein CATSRNTGAVGKLFF.